The TCR beta chain under discussion was sequenced for a study of HIV-infected patients and healthy controls (dated 2014 in TCRdb). Turning to the overall study: CD4 counts were modestly but significantly increased in about 85% of the 16 patients after three months of therapy, but they remained below normal ranges. CD8 counts showed no consistent shift during early therapy, whereas the CD4:CD8 ratio rose slightly. Patients lacked overall T-cell lymphocytopenia, and total CDR3 counts per chain did not differ significantly from controls. The question the study tested was whether immune perturbation and reconstitution could be captured by deep TCR repertoire sequencing of small blood samples from HIV patients. An undetectable viral load was attained by 11 of 16 patients by the second bleed and by all patients after a further year of therapy.

Reverse transcription of approximately 500 ng RNA was performed with SuperScript III using primers directed against the alpha and beta constant regions. Separate libraries for the alpha and beta chains were generated through chain-specific third strand synthesis that incorporated multiplexing indices. To avoid primer bias, the protocol used one single primer pair to amplify every rearrangement within a chain, and the protocol also attached molecular barcodes to each cDNA molecule. The SP2 sequencing primer site and a random hexamer were carried on a 5' RACE adapter, to which purified cDNA was joined by T4 RNA Ligase 1. The authors primed second strand synthesis from the SP2 site with Phusion polymerase and used slow temperature ramps to favor optimal annealing. Joined together, two random hexamer sequences that had both been added before amplification formed the 12-nucleotide barcode of each molecule. P5 and P7 adapter elements plus a second index were added in a short first PCR, which was followed by a 23-cycle amplification PCR with P5s and P7 primers. Libraries received about 26 PCR cycles in total, were quantified on a Qubit, sized on a Bioanalyzer, and diluted to roughly 3.6 nM. Sequencing of the normalized libraries was done on an Illumina MiSeq using 2 x 250 paired-end kits. MinElute columns were the means by which the reverse transcription reactions were cleaned up, and the reactions were eluted into approximately 11 ul Tris-Cl. The adapter ligations were run for roughly 25 hours at 16 degrees C, and AMPure XP beads at a 1:1 ratio were afterwards used to clean them. Concerning the study's data processing: Demultiplexed FASTQ files were processed with a modified Decombinator that output V, J, insert and barcode information. Sequences that shared a barcode but differed from the dominant sequence were treated as errors and discarded, and barcodes were clustered at Levenshtein distance 3 and counted to estimate the original cDNA molecules. Downstream analyses used R packages ineq, vegan, igraph and RCytoscape, with IMGT nomenclature and CDR3 definitions. To avoid skew from clonal expansion, each TCR was counted once, and V gene usage was computed over distinct sequences. Whenever two unique CDR3 amino acid sequences within a donor differed by a single Levenshtein edit, similarity networks linked them. Published HIV-specific CDR3s (just under 95 alpha, 600 to 900 beta) and CMV-specific CDR3s (roughly 14 alpha, more than 250 beta) were assembled and queried against the repertoires. Lower sequence numbers were not the cause of the decreased diversity in patients, as random subsampling to size-matched repertoires showed. TCRdb reworked the public reads: Q25 trimming with fastp, MiXCR clone assembly, productive beta chains retained. For every CDR3 protein sequence, its rows merge into one entry that carries the most common genes and DNA. The V and J calls here are based on TCRdb, not the publication. Present in this sample are over 3,500 distinct CDR3 sequences, roughly 15% of which were seen just once. About 14% of the sample comes from the top ten.

Including cysteine and phenylalanine, the CDR3 has 13 amino acids. The only DNA kept is the CDR3, 39 bases in frame from the first base. Relative to germline, V is 2 bases shorter and J is 5 bases shorter, with 7 bases between their ends. Sequences SEHNR (CDR1) and FQNEAQ (CDR2) are obtained from the germline V gene (reference sequence). Whole blood was used without fractionating the cells, so the repertoire represented all peripheral T cells without sorting. For RNA extraction, approximately 2.3 ml of peripheral blood was collected into Tempus tubes. The study enrolled HIV-infected adults who had not yet received antiretroviral therapy and were about to begin treatment, and it processed the first sixteen eligible patients. Patients with febrile or AIDS-related illness, tumors, hepatitis B or C coinfection, immunomodulatory therapy, recent vaccination or treatment interruptions were excluded from enrollment. The TURBO-DNase kit was used to remove leftover genomic DNA, and GLOBINclear was used to deplete globin mRNA. The study collected pretreatment blood from HIV-infected patients just before antiretroviral therapy was started.

This clonotype is deemed medium-sized (0.01 to 0.1%). This clone's antigen is unknown. The input lacks base qualities; no much larger clone sits a single base away. Points the paper makes about the study in general: Roughly threefold more distinct CDR3s and higher Shannon diversity were observed in healthy control repertoires than in untreated HIV+ repertoires. MAIT cell alpha-chain CDR3s were found at high frequency in healthy controls but were severely depleted in HIV+ repertoires. Sequencing depth was restricted by the use of whole blood, which also prevented the dynamics of distinct T-cell subpopulations from being separated. Processing included only sixteen HIV-infected individuals, and this was regarded by the authors as a major limit on how widely the findings apply. More CDR3s were shared between individuals among healthy controls than among HIV+ patients, as measured by Jaccard index and by the count of highly shared sequences. Slight age and sex profile differences between the study cohorts did not explain the observed diversity differences. HIV-associated CDR3s exhibited a significant reduction in frequency during therapy, whereas CMV-associated CDR3s exhibited no significant change, although the majority increased in frequency. In the samples, alpha-beta chain pairing was left undetermined. Eight alpha and eight beta V genes showed significantly different mean usage between HIV-infected patients and controls. HLA typing of donors was not performed in the study. HIV-infected repertoires had significantly higher mean Gini indices than controls, possibly reflecting oligoclonality. Differing numbers of distinct sequences in patients and controls hindered comparison, and size-matching assigned excessive weight to rare events in the HIV-infected data. Size-matched repertoire data did not replicate the apparent post-therapy recovery of the Gini index in HIV-infected patients.

This chain joins TRBV7-9 to TRBJ1-5, with the D gene call left open. This TCR derives from an adult with HIV infection. Sequencing was performed on blood, taken before antiretroviral therapy. The DNA reads as follows: TGTGCCAGCAGCTTATTTGGAGATCAGCCCCAGCATTTT. It is translated as CASSLFGDQPQHF.